A single sample is the source of the 6 T cell receptor beta chains below, sequenced in a study of identical twins. TCRdb analysed the 5' RACE reads with MiXCR anew, one entry per CDR3 protein. Of 450,000 or so distinct CDR3 sequences listed, 14% are singletons. These records were also assigned to another study, of yellow fever vaccine responses in identical twins.

The specimen was CD4+ T cells sorted from blood. All receptors derive from a woman aged 18-29 years in good health.

The chain carries TRBV9 and TRBJ2-5; TRBD2 aligns across 13 bases. V lost 4 bases, J lost 9 bases, and 9 bases stayed unmatched. This CDR3 is built from 15 residues. The germline gives CDR1 SGDLS, CDR2 YYNGEE. In DNA form, the CDR3 reads TGTGCCAGCAGCCCCTGGACTAGCGGGGGAGGGTCCCAGTACTTC. Translation: CASSPWTSGGGSQYF.

This sequence joins TRBV6-2 or TRBV6-3 and TRBJ2-5, with TRBD2 matching over 10 bases. Germline values: CDR1 MNHEY, CDR2 SVGEGT. The CDR3 contains 13 residues. J gave up 5 bases and V 6 bases, and 3 bases lay outside the gene matches. CDR3 amino acids: CASRTSGKETQYF. The CDR3 DNA reads TGTGCCAGCAGAACTAGCGGGAAGGAGACCCAGTACTTC.

For this clonotype: One end of the junction does not line up with germline, which may come from a read error. V usage is TRBV5-1 and J usage is TRBJ2-1, with 8 bases fitting TRBD1. This CDR3 has 15 residues. Germline V lookup: CDR1 SGHRS, CDR2 YFSETQ. CDR3 protein: CTSSLEGTGYNEQFF. As DNA, the CDR3 is TGCACCAGCAGCTTGGAAGGGACAGGCTACAATGAGCAGTTCTTC.

The chain joins TRBV11-2 to TRBJ1-6; unclear D gene. Germline V gene data show CDR1 as SGHAT and CDR2 as FQNNGV. The V end was cut by 2 bases, the J end by 10 bases, with 6 bases between. The CDR3 runs 12 residues. The CDR3 coding sequence is TGTGCCAGCAGCTTATCGAGGTCACCCCTCCACTTT. Its protein product is CASSLSRSPLHF.

This clonotype was seen many times. V gene TRBV15 combines with J gene TRBJ1-1; TRBD1 matches at 7 bases. The V gene's germline CDR1 is LNHNV and CDR2 YYDKDF (reference sequence). This CDR3 region has 18 residues. Trimming removed 0 bases from V and 2 bases from J; junction bases left unmatched: 12. Here the CDR3 reads CATSRDLRNRGRNTEAFF. CDR3 DNA sequence: TGTGCCACCAGCAGAGATCTTCGAAACAGGGGACGCAACACTGAAGCTTTCTTT.

Many counts were recorded for this clonotype. The chain carries TRBV5-1 and TRBJ1-4; 8 nucleotides line up with TRBD1. Looked up from germline, CDR1 is SGHRS and CDR2 is YFSETQ. CDR3 length equals 13 residues. With 4 bases clipped from V and 10 bases from J, the junction kept 6 bases outside the gene matches. CDR3: CASSDGQGGKLFF. In nucleotides, the CDR3 is TGCGCCAGCAGCGACGGACAGGGAGGAAAACTGTTTTTT.